This T cell receptor beta chain emerged from a study of CXCR3-negative and CXCR3-positive naive CD8 T cells. The overall study: Total TRB output reached 130 million to 150 million reads, about 1.5 +/- 0.3 million per library. The study's findings and limits: Memory CD8+ cells had much lower diversity, and both naive subsets had comparably high diversity. Whereas memory cells differed, naive CXCR3-negative and CXCR3-positive cells shared similar TRBV-TRBJ usage.

Triplicate sorts of some 300,000 cells per CD8+ subset. This CDR3 spans 17 amino acids. CDR1 and CDR2 (germline): MNHNS, SASEGT. This clonotype is labeled medium-sized based on frequency. Its cognate antigen is unknown. Preparation of TRB cDNA libraries relied on 5' RACE carrying UMI labels. TCRdb re-called the 5' RACE reads and gives one entry per CDR3 protein, without DNA. The data show around 7,400 distinct CDR3 sequences, and the top ten clones hold more than 1.5%. This chain links TRBV6-1 with TRBJ2-1; TCRdb reports TRBD1, a call that lacks DNA to check it against. The sequencing sample was made of naive CXCR3- CD8+ T cells from blood. Subset defined: CD45RO-CCR7+CD27+CD95- naive CD8+ T cells lacking CXCR3 (TNR3-). This receptor was identified in a human donor in good health. Some clones in this sample may be carry-over from other donors' samples. This CDR3 is CASSGPGRGEPYNEQFF.